This T cell receptor beta chain emerged from a study of response to subunit inactivated influenza vaccine. MiXCR was run by TCRdb on the RT-PCR reads, yielding one entry per CDR3 protein. The sample yields approximately 530,000 distinct CDR3 sequences, approximately 7.8% seen once. CDR3 length: 14 amino acids. CDR1 is SGHDT and CDR2 is YYEEEE in the germline V gene. V was cut by 2 bases and J by 2 bases, with 9 bases left in between. Study-level results: T cells newly recruited by each seasonal influenza vaccination are few, the authors suggested.

A note on this clonotype: Its antigen is currently unknown.

This clonotype was sampled from a man aged 45 to 75 who received an inactivated influenza vaccine. The rearrangement links TRBV5-6 to TRBJ2-3; weak D call: TRBD1 (5 bases). The input for sequencing was PBMCs from blood, taken around 2 years after vaccination. As DNA, the CDR3 is TGTGCCAGCAGCTTCGACAGAAACACAGATACGCAGTATTTT. It is translated as CASSFDRNTDTQYF.